The 20 T cell receptor beta chains listed next were all sequenced from one sample in a study of CD8+ T cells in alopecia areata. The sequencing template was cDNA reverse transcribed from extracted RNA. TCRdb keeps only in-frame clones here, not all; method: immunoSEQ multiplex PCR. The table records 93,000 or so clones, around 60% of them present only once. Material for sequencing was CD4+ T cells sorted from blood. These receptors originate from a human donor in good health.

This clone was detected a few times. The chain couples TRBV7-2 to TRBJ2-3; 10 bases align to TRBD2. This CDR3 spans 16 amino acids. Trimming at V came to 10 bases and at J to 1 base, leaving 11 bases not matched to a gene. Germline-derived CDR1 and CDR2 are SGHTA and FQGNSA. CDR3 sequence: CATQLGAGGRTDTQYF. The CDR3 nucleotides read TGTGCCACCCAATTGGGAGCGGGGGGGCGCACAGATACGCAGTATTTT.

The chain carries TRBV7-2 and TRBJ2-1; 8 bases are shared with TRBD1. This CDR3 has 14 amino acids. Germline trimming cut 9 bases from V and 11 bases from J; bases unmatched to any gene: 15. Germline CDR1 is SGHTA and CDR2 is FQGNSA. The CDR3: CASRETGTGSQQFF. CDR3 in DNA: TGTGCCAGTAGAGAAACCGGGACAGGTAGTCAGCAGTTCTTC.

V gene TRBV10-2 combines with J gene TRBJ1-2; no firm D call. CDR1 is WSHSY and CDR2 is SAAADI in the germline V gene. Trimming took 11 bases from V and 4 from J, leaving 17 bases between them. The CDR3 is 13 amino acids. The CDR3 region is CALWHPTSYGYTF. CDR3 bases: TGCGCCCTCTGGCATCCCACTAGCTATGGCTACACCTTC.

This clone showed up just a few times. The rearrangement uses TRBV5-6 and TRBJ2-4; no clear D gene. V lost 1 base, J lost 0 bases, and 14 bases lay in between. Germline CDR1 reads SGHDT; CDR2 reads YYEEEE. The CDR3 runs to 17 residues. CDR3 sequence: CASSLLTRTLAKNIQYF. CDR3 coding DNA: TGTGCCAGCAGCTTGCTAACCAGGACCCTAGCCAAAAACATTCAGTACTTC.

The V gene is TRBV29-1, the J gene TRBJ2-5, with D hard to call. This CDR3 contains 13 residues. Germline V gives CDR1 SQVTM, CDR2 ANQGSEA. V was clipped by 1 base and J by 2 bases, with 8 bases between them. CDR3 bases: TGCAGCGTTGAAGGACGGATGCAAGAGACCCAGTACTTC. Protein sequence: CSVEGRMQETQYF.

The DNA of the CDR3 is TGTGCCAGCAGGAAGACTAGCGGGGCGACCCAGTACTTC. Translating gives CASRKTSGATQYF. The chain links TRBV6-5 to TRBJ2-5; TRBD2 matches at 11 bases. The J segment lost 7 bases and the V segment lost 6 bases, leaving 4 bases of the junction unmatched. Germline lookup yields CDR1 MNHEY and CDR2 SVGAGI. This CDR3 is 13 amino acids long.

This clone was seen only a few times. The V call is TRBV14, the J call TRBJ2-1; 8 positions match TRBD1. Trimming at V came to 4 bases and at J to 0 bases, leaving 2 bases not matched to a gene. This CDR3 is built from 15 residues. Germline values: CDR1 SGHDN, CDR2 FVKESK. CDR3 sequence reads: CASSRGQASYNEQFF. DNA of the CDR3: TGTGCCAGCAGCCGGGGACAGGCCTCCTACAATGAGCAGTTCTTC.

This clone has just a few counts. V is TRBV5-1 and J is TRBJ2-3; 9 positions agree with TRBD2. This CDR3 is built from 16 residues. The trim removed 4 bases at V and 2 bases at J, leaving 8 bases unmatched. Germline values: CDR1 SGHRS, CDR2 YFSETQ. CDR3 loop: CASSTGTSRATDTQYF. Written as DNA, the CDR3 is TGCGCCAGCAGCACCGGGACTAGCCGGGCCACAGATACGCAGTATTTT.

The chain is built from TRBV4-2 and TRBJ1-4; 7 positions agree with TRBD1. This CDR3 spans 16 amino acids. Germline V gene lookup returns CDR1 LGHNA and CDR2 YNFKEQ. The ends lost 1 base at V and 5 bases at J; junction bases unmatched: 7. CDR3 loop: CASSQGTTGENEKLFF. In DNA form, the CDR3 reads TGTGCCAGCAGCCAAGGTACAACAGGGGAGAATGAAAAACTGTTTTTT.

This clone has just a few counts. This sequence joins TRBV6-6 and TRBJ1-5; D is undetermined. CDR1 and CDR2 from the germline V gene are MNHNY and SVGAGI (reference sequence). Trimming shortened V by 7 bases and J by 9 bases, and 16 bases separated the two germline ends. The CDR3 totals 13 residues. CDR3 protein: CASTDRGGPPQHF. CDR3 sequence (DNA): TGTGCCAGCACCGATCGCGGCGGGCCGCCCCAGCATTTT.

This clone was counted only a few times. The chain employs TRBV29-1 and TRBJ1-2, with 7 nucleotides matching TRBD1. The CDR3 covers 13 residues. Germline V gives CDR1 SQVTM, CDR2 ANQGSEA. Trimming at V came to 6 bases and at J to 5 bases, leaving 9 bases not matched to a gene. CDR3 sequence reads: CSVDREGAYGYTF. Written as DNA, the CDR3 is TGCAGCGTCGACAGGGAGGGAGCTTATGGCTACACCTTC.

The V call is TRBV18, the J call TRBJ1-2; no clear D gene. With 4 bases removed from V and 1 base from J, the gap between germline ends came to 10 bases. CDR1 is KGHSH and CDR2 is LQKENI in the germline V gene. The CDR3 runs to 14 residues. This CDR3 reads CASSLSANNYGYTF. The CDR3, as DNA: TGTGCCAGCTCACTCTCAGCCAATAACTATGGCTACACCTTC.

The chain joins TRBV5-1 to TRBJ2-1, with D unclear. Germline V gives CDR1 SGHRS, CDR2 YFSETQ. The V gene lost 0 bases and the J gene lost 5 bases, with 9 bases spanning the gap. CDR3 size: 14 residues. CDR3 coding DNA: TGCGCCAGCAGCTTGGGGAGTAACGACAATGAGCAGTTCTTC. Its protein product is CASSLGSNDNEQFF.

This chain joins TRBV10-3 and TRBJ2-5, with 10 nucleotides matching TRBD1. CDR1 and CDR2 from the germline V gene are ENHRY and SYGVKD. The CDR3 is 17 residues long. Germline trimming cut 0 bases from V and 2 bases from J; bases unmatched to any gene: 6. CDR3 DNA: TGTGCCATCAGTGAGTCCGGGCGGGACAGGGGACAAGAGACCCAGTACTTC. It codes for CAISESGRDRGQETQYF.

The genes are TRBV7-2 and TRBJ2-3; TRBD2 is a possible D gene (5 bases). V lost 1 base to trimming and J lost 4 bases, with 9 bases between them. The CDR3 has 14 residues. The germline CDR1 and CDR2 sequences are SGHTA and FQGNSA. This chain's CDR3 is CASSLDGVADTQYF. The CDR3 nucleotides read TGTGCCAGCAGCTTAGACGGGGTTGCAGATACGCAGTATTTT.

The sample holds a few counts of this clone. The chain combines TRBV5-1 with TRBJ1-2; 7 nucleotides agree with TRBD1. CDR1 SGHRS and CDR2 YFSETQ come from the germline V gene. Unmatched junction bases numbered 4, after V lost 0 bases and J lost 5 bases. There are 14 residues in the CDR3. The CDR3 nucleotides read TGCGCCAGCAGCTTGGAGGGGACAGCGTATGGCTACACCTTC. Translation gives CASSLEGTAYGYTF.

This clone was observed a few times. The rearrangement joins TRBV27 to TRBJ2-3, with no clear D. The V gene lost 5 bases and the J gene lost 3 bases, with 6 bases spanning the gap. The CDR3 consists of 12 residues. The germline CDR1 and CDR2 sequences are MNHEY and SMNVEV (reference sequence). The CDR3 DNA is TGTGCCAGCAGTCCCGCAACAGATACGCAGTATTTT. The encoded protein is CASSPATDTQYF.

The sample holds a few counts of this clone. The genes are TRBV4-3 and TRBJ2-1; TRBD2 matches 12 bases. The CDR3 totals 20 residues. The germline CDR1 and CDR2 sequences are LGHNA and YSLEER. Trimming at V came to 0 bases and at J to 0 bases, leaving 9 bases not matched to a gene. CDR3 in amino acids: CASSQDWASGGASSYNEQFF. The CDR3 bases are TGCGCCAGCAGCCAAGATTGGGCTAGCGGGGGGGCTTCCTCCTACAATGAGCAGTTCTTC.

As DNA, the CDR3 is TGTGCCAGCAGCGGGCAGATTAATGAAAAACTGTTTTTT. Protein sequence: CASSGQINEKLFF. The gene calls are TRBV6-5 and TRBJ1-4; no clear D. V was cut by 6 bases and J by 4 bases, with 9 bases left in between. This CDR3 has 13 residues. From germline, CDR1 is MNHEY and CDR2 SVGAGI.

V usage is TRBV25-1 and J usage is TRBJ2-7; TRBD1 matches at 9 bases. CDR1 and CDR2 (germline): MGHDK, SYGVNS. The V segment lost 6 bases and the J segment 9 bases; nucleotides outside the gene matches: 12. This CDR3 is 14 amino acids long. The CDR3 is CASRPTGTGQGQYF. The CDR3 DNA reads as TGTGCCAGCAGGCCGACCGGGACAGGGCAAGGGCAGTACTTC.